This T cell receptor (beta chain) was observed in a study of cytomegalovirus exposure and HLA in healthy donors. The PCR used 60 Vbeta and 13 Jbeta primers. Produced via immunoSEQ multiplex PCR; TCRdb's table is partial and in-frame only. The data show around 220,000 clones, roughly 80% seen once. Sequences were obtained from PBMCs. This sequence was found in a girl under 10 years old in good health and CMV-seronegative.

CDR3 residues: CASSDQGNSPLHF. The CDR3 coding sequence is TGTGCCAGCAGTGATCAGGGAAATTCACCCCTCCACTTT. The chain combines TRBV6-1 with TRBJ1-6; a weak D match, TRBD1 (5 bases). The ends were cut back, 3 bases at V and 7 bases at J, with 7 bases in the middle. The CDR3 is 13 amino acids. Germline V gene data show CDR1 as MNHNS and CDR2 as SASEGT.